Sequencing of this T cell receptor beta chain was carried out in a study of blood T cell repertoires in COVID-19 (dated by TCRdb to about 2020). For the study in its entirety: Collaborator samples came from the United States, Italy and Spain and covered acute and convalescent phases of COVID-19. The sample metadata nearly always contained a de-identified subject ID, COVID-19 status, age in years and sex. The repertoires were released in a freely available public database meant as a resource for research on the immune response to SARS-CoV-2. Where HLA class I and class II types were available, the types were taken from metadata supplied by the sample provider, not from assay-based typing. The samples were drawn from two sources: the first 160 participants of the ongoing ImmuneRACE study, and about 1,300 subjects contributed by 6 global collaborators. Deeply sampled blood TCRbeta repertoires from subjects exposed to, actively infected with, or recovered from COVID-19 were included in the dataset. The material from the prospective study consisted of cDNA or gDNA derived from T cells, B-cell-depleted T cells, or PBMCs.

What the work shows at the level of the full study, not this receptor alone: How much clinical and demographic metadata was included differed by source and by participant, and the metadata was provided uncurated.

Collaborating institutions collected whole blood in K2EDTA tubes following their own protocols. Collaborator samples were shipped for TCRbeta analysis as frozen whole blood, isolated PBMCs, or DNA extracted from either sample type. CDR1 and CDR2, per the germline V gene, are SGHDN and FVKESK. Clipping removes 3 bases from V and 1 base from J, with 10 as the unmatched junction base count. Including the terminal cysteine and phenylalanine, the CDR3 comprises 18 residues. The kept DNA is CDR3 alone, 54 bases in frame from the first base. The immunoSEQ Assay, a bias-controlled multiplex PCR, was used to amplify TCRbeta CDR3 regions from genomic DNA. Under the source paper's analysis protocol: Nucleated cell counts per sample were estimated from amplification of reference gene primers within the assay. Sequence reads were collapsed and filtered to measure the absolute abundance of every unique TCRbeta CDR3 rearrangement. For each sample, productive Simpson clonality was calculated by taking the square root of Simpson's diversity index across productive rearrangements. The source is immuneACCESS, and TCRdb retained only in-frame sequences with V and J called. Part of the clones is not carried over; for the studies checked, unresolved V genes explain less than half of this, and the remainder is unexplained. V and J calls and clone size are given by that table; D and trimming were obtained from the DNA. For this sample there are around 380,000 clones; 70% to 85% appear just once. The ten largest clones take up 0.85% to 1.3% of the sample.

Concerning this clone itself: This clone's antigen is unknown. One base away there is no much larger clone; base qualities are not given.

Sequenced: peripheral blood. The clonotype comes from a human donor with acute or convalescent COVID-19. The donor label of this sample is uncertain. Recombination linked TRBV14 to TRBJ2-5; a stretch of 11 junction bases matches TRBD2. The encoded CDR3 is CASSQVSGGAGRQETQYF. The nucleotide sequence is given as TGTGCCAGCAGCCAGGTTAGCGGGGGGGCCGGACGCCAAGAGACCCAGTACTTC.